These 15 T cell receptor beta chains originate from one sample sequenced in a study of cytomegalovirus exposure and HLA in healthy donors. The PCR was carried out with 60 Vbeta primers and 13 Jbeta primers. The method was immunoSEQ multiplex PCR; TCRdb's version includes in-frame clones alone and lacks a portion of them. This table has some 150,000 clones, about 80% appearing once. The sample taken for sequencing was PBMCs. The origin of the receptors is a woman between 50 and 59 years old in good health and CMV-seronegative.

The chain has TRBV20-1 and TRBJ1-2; no firm D call. CDR1 DFQATT and CDR2 SNEGSKA come from the germline V gene (reference sequence). The CDR3 is 11 residues long. V dropped 1 base and J dropped 8 bases, with 8 bases sitting between them. Here the CDR3 reads CSARAGVGYTF. As DNA, the CDR3 is TGCAGTGCTAGAGCCGGAGTGGGCTACACCTTC.

This clone was detected only once. The chain employs TRBV2 and TRBJ1-6, with TRBD1 matching over 11 bases. CDR3 length: 14 residues. The V segment lost 6 bases and the J segment 8 bases; nucleotides outside the gene matches: 3. Germline values: CDR1 SNHLY, CDR2 FYNNEI. CDR3 coding DNA: TGTGCCAGCAGGGGGACAGGGGGTTATTCACCCCTCCACTTT. Translation gives CASRGTGGYSPLHF.

This clone was observed a few times. The chain links TRBV27 to TRBJ2-7; 8 nucleotides match TRBD1. CDR3 length equals 16 residues. Losses at the gene ends were 5 bases for V and 2 bases for J; bases not matched to a gene: 11. CDR1 MNHEY and CDR2 SMNVEV come from the germline V gene (reference sequence). CDR3 DNA sequence: TGTGCCAGCAGTCCCTCCCCGACAGGGGTGGCCTACGAGCAGTACTTC. Protein product: CASSPSPTGVAYEQYF.

The chain combines TRBV5-1 with TRBJ1-1, with 7 bases lining up with TRBD1. Germline V gene lookup returns CDR1 SGHRS and CDR2 YFSETQ. This CDR3 region has 17 residues. Trimming cost V 0 bases and J 1 base; bases outside gene matches: 9. CDR3 DNA: TGCGCCAGCAGCTTGGATATCGGGGGACAGAAGAACACTGAAGCTTTCTTT. This sequence encodes CASSLDIGGQKNTEAFF.

V usage is TRBV6-6 and J usage is TRBJ2-1, with TRBD1 matching over 7 bases. The CDR3 covers 13 residues. V lost 6 bases to trimming and J lost 7 bases; unmatched junction nucleotides: 6. Germline V lookup: CDR1 MNHNY, CDR2 SVGAGI (reference sequence). The CDR3 DNA sequence: TGTGCCAGCAGCACCACAGGGGATAATGAGCAGTTCTTC. It specifies CASSTTGDNEQFF.

V usage is TRBV4-1 and J usage is TRBJ2-7; D is perhaps TRBD2 (5 bases). V lost 2 bases to trimming and J lost 4 bases, with 12 bases between them. This CDR3 comprises 14 residues. CDR1 and CDR2 (germline): MGHRA, YSYEKL. CDR3 in DNA: TGCGCCAGCAGCCAACCCGGGAAGGGATACGAGCAGTACTTC. The encoded protein is CASSQPGKGYEQYF.

The chain has TRBV7-2 and TRBJ2-5; 11 bases match TRBD2. The CDR3 has 17 residues. The germline CDR1 and CDR2 sequences are SGHTA and FQGNSA. J was trimmed by 4 bases and V by 4 bases; bases with no gene match: 11. Here the CDR3 reads CASSSGGLAGGRETQYF. The CDR3 region has the DNA TGTGCCAGCAGCTCCGGAGGGTTAGCGGGGGGGCGAGAGACCCAGTACTTC.

Note on this clone: A read error may produce the germline difference seen at one junction end. The chain carries TRBV7-9 and TRBJ1-1; D remains ambiguous. The CDR3 consists of 12 residues. CDR1 is SEHNR, CDR2 FQNEAQ, per germline (reference sequence). The CDR3 DNA sequence: TGTTCCAGCAGCCAATCTGGAGCTGAAGCTTTCTTT. Amino acid sequence: CSSSQSGAEAFF.

The rearrangement links TRBV7-2 to TRBJ1-2; D is unclear. Between the trimmed V and J ends, which lost 4 bases and 4 bases, there was a span of 10 bases. This CDR3 spans 13 amino acids. In germline, CDR1 is SGHTA, CDR2 FQGNSA. The CDR3: CASSSDGLYGYTF. The CDR3 DNA reads TGTGCCAGCAGCTCGGACGGACTCTATGGCTACACCTTC.

The chain is built from TRBV2 and TRBJ1-5; 8 bases fit TRBD1. CDR3 length equals 14 residues. Germline assignment: CDR1 SNHLY and CDR2 FYNNEI. Trimming took 6 bases from V and 2 from J; bases not matched to a gene: 3. In DNA form, the CDR3 reads TGTGCCAGCAGCGGGACAGGACGCAATCAGCCCCAGCATTTT. This codes for CASSGTGRNQPQHF.

The chain carries TRBV7-2 and TRBJ1-3; possible D gene TRBD1, 6 bases. The germline CDR1 and CDR2 sequences are SGHTA and FQGNSA. V was clipped by 2 bases and J by 0 bases, with 8 bases between them. The CDR3 sequence is 15 residues long. CDR3 DNA: TGTGCCAGCAGCTTAAGAGGGGGCTCTGGAAACACCATATATTTT. This gives the protein CASSLRGGSGNTIYF.

This chain uses TRBV9 with TRBJ1-1, with a tentative D call TRBD1 (5 bases). Germline V gene sequence: CDR1 SGDLS, CDR2 YYNGEE. The CDR3 sequence is 16 residues long. V dropped 4 bases and J dropped 5 bases, with 21 bases sitting between them. CDR3 in amino acids: CASSPLGGASGTEAFF. In nucleotides, the CDR3 is TGTGCCAGCAGCCCCTTGGGAGGGGCGTCGGGGACTGAAGCTTTCTTT.

This clone was detected only a few times. The chain couples TRBV6-1 to TRBJ1-1; D possibly corresponds to TRBD1 (6 bases). From germline, CDR1 is MNHNS and CDR2 SASEGT. The germline V and J ends were trimmed by 6 bases and 6 bases, with 17 bases remaining between them. The CDR3 extends over 14 amino acids. As DNA, the CDR3 is TGTGCCAGCAGACTGGACAGTGCTTCGGCTGAAGCTTTCTTT. Protein: CASRLDSASAEAFF.

The rearrangement uses TRBV18 and TRBJ1-1; 8 bases are shared with TRBD1. Losses at the gene ends were 5 bases for V and 1 base for J; bases not matched to a gene: 3. This CDR3 has 14 amino acids. Germline V CDR1 and CDR2: KGHSH, LQKENI. The CDR3 nucleotides are TGTGCCAGCTCAGGACAGGGTCGGAACACTGAAGCTTTCTTT. This gives the protein CASSGQGRNTEAFF.

The chain uses TRBV7-2 and TRBJ2-7, with D perhaps matching TRBD1 (6 bases). The V gene lost 2 bases and the J gene lost 2 bases, with 13 bases spanning the gap. The CDR3 is made up of 15 amino acids. Germline CDR1 SGHTA, CDR2 FQGNSA. The chain's CDR3 is CASSLSNQGPYEQYF. The CDR3 bases are TGTGCCAGCAGCTTAAGTAACCAGGGGCCCTACGAGCAGTACTTC.